This TCR beta chain came from a study of a mutant IDH1 vaccine in newly diagnosed glioma. Produced via immunoSEQ multiplex PCR; TCRdb's table is partial and in-frame only. The profile shows about 36,000 clones, 80% of them singletons. As for this clone: The antigen is not known.

Time point defined: week 11, during vaccination. The investigators gave 300 ug of mutant IDH1 20-mer peptide in each vaccine dose, together with topical imiquimod. This CDR3 spans 14 amino acids. V was shortened by 8 bases and J by 3 bases, with 17 bases between the two germline ends. Germline CDR1 and CDR2: SEHNR and FQNEAQ (reference sequence). This sequence originates from a woman in her 30s with glioma. Some clones in this sample may be carry-over from other donors' samples. The specimen was peripheral blood mononuclear cells (PBMCs), collected from a glioma patient whose treatment included an IDH1 peptide vaccine. The chain joins TRBV7-9 to TRBJ2-7, with D tentatively TRBD2 (6 bases). In nucleotides, the CDR3 is TGTGCCAGCCGGGGCTCGGGAGCCTACTACGAGCAGTACTTC. Translating it yields CASRGSGAYYEQYF.